This T cell receptor (beta chain) was recorded in a study of blood T cell repertoires in COVID-19 (dated by TCRdb to 2018 to 2020). In the study overall: Collaborator samples came from the United States, Italy and Spain and covered acute and convalescent phases of COVID-19. The material from the prospective study consisted of cDNA or gDNA derived from T cells, B-cell-depleted T cells, or PBMCs. The dataset comprised deeply sampled blood TCRbeta repertoires from subjects exposed to, actively infected with, or recovered from COVID-19. A freely available public database, intended as a resource for researchers studying the immune response to SARS-CoV-2, is where the repertoires were released. Samples were obtained from the ongoing ImmuneRACE study (first 160 participants) and from some 1,300 subjects provided by 6 global collaborators. Sample metadata almost always included a de-identified subject ID, COVID-19 status, age in years and sex. Where HLA class I and class II types were available, the types were taken from metadata supplied by the sample provider, not from assay-based typing.

Study-wide conclusions, independent of this receptor: The amount of clinical and demographic metadata varied by source and participant and was provided uncurated.

The collaborating institutions used their own protocols to collect whole blood in K2EDTA tubes. For TCRbeta analysis, collaborators shipped samples as frozen whole blood, isolated PBMCs, or DNA extracted from either of those sample types. The CDR3 has 15 amino acids, counting the end cysteine and phenylalanine. Only the CDR3 part of the read is kept: 45 bases, read in frame from the first base. V ends up 6 bases short and J 2 bases short, with an unmatched junction base count of 10. CDR1 and CDR2 are read off the germline V gene as MNHEY and SVGAGI. TCRbeta CDR3 regions were amplified from genomic DNA by means of the immunoSEQ Assay, a bias-controlled multiplex PCR. The paper's data handling went like this. The number of nucleated cells in each sample was estimated from the amplification of reference gene primers within the assay. To quantify the absolute abundance of each unique TCRbeta CDR3 rearrangement, sequence reads were collapsed and filtered. Productive Simpson clonality was computed per sample as the square root of Simpson's diversity index over productive rearrangements. TCRdb took over this immuneACCESS table, retaining in-frame rearrangements with V and J assigned. Such tables are incomplete; in checked studies, under half of the missing clones stem from an unresolved V gene, and the remainder is unexplained. The DNA gave D and trimming, while V, J and clone size come from that table. Recorded for this sample are 200,000 to 300,000 clones; roughly 80% of them occurred a single time. The ten largest clones represent 9.5% to 15% of the sample.

Notes on this clone: The antigen it binds to is not known. No much larger clone is present one base from it, and per-base qualities are unavailable.

The receptor comes from a woman aged 60-75 years with active or convalescent COVID-19. The specimen sequenced was peripheral blood. The rearrangement combines TRBV6-5 with TRBJ2-7; 7 bases in the junction line up with TRBD1. CDR3 loop: CASRPIDRATYEQYF. The sequence in DNA is TGTGCCAGCAGGCCGATAGACAGGGCCACCTACGAGCAGTACTTC.